The next 22 T cell receptor beta chains were all read from a single sample in a study of blood T cell repertoires in COVID-19. Data came from immunoSEQ multiplex PCR; TCRdb stores just in-frame clones and leaves some out. The table lists around 60,000 clones, roughly 86% of them singletons. Sequences were obtained from peripheral blood. All receptors come from a man between 50 and 59 years old with active COVID-19.

This chain uses TRBV13 with TRBJ2-4, with 7 bases aligning to TRBD1. V was clipped by 4 bases and J by 7 bases; unmatched bases: 4. Germline-derived CDR1 and CDR2 are PRHDT and FYEKMQ (reference sequence). The CDR3 loop spans 13 amino acids. In DNA, the CDR3 is TGTGCCAGCAGCTCGACAGGGAAGAACATTCAGTACTTC. It is translated as CASSSTGKNIQYF.

The chain is built from TRBV6-5 and TRBJ2-3, with unresolved D. V shed 6 bases and J shed 5 bases, with 12 bases lying between them. Germline lookup yields CDR1 MNHEY and CDR2 SVGAGI. This CDR3 is built from 13 residues. CDR3 sequence reads: CASSLVPGDTQYF. The DNA for the CDR3 is TGTGCCAGCAGCCTAGTCCCTGGAGATACGCAGTATTTT.

V is TRBV5-1 and J is TRBJ1-1; possibly TRBD1 for D (6 bases). Trimming removed 4 bases at V and 6 bases at J, with 13 bases between. Germline V gives CDR1 SGHRS, CDR2 YFSETQ. The CDR3 sequence is 13 residues long. The CDR3 sequence: CASSPGGRAEAFF. CDR3 in DNA: TGCGCCAGCAGCCCGGGGGGCCGGGCTGAAGCTTTCTTT.

The chain joins TRBV29-1 to TRBJ2-7, with D possibly matching TRBD1 (5 bases). This CDR3 has 15 residues. V was shortened by 7 bases and J by 0 bases, with 19 bases between the two germline ends. Germline V gene sequence: CDR1 SQVTM, CDR2 ANQGSEA. CDR3 loop: CSAEERAGPSYEQYF. In DNA form, the CDR3 reads TGCAGCGCCGAAGAAAGGGCAGGGCCCTCCTACGAGCAGTACTTC.

The V and J genes are TRBV9 and TRBJ1-1; D is uncertain. The CDR3 has 13 amino acids. Looked up from germline, CDR1 is SGDLS and CDR2 is YYNGEE. V gave up 0 bases and J gave up 4 bases, with 7 bases separating them. The chain's CDR3 is CASSVAGSTEAFF. The DNA for the CDR3 is TGTGCCAGCAGCGTAGCAGGCTCCACTGAAGCTTTCTTT.

V gene TRBV30 combines with J gene TRBJ1-2, with D possibly TRBD1 on 6 matching bases. CDR1 is GTSNPN, CDR2 SVGIG, per germline (reference sequence). The CDR3 runs to 14 residues. Deletions cut 4 bases from V and 2 bases from J, with 14 bases between. The CDR3 loop is CAWIRQGTNYGYTF. The CDR3 coding sequence is TGTGCCTGGATCCGGCAGGGGACAAACTATGGCTACACCTTC.

The chain combines TRBV4-1 with TRBJ2-7, with 9 bases identical to TRBD1. The CDR3 is 14 amino acids. Germline lookup yields CDR1 MGHRA and CDR2 YSYEKL. With V trimmed by 4 bases and J by 6 bases, 7 bases remained unmatched. As DNA, the CDR3 is TGCGCCAGCAGCCCGGGACAGGGTGCAGGCGAGCAGTACTTC. Its protein is CASSPGQGAGEQYF.

This clone was detected once. V usage is TRBV14 and J usage is TRBJ2-3; 11 bases align to TRBD2. The junction had 10 bases not matched to a gene; V was cut back by 0 bases and J by 5 bases. CDR3 length: 18 residues. Looked up from germline, CDR1 is SGHDN and CDR2 is FVKESK. This CDR3 reads CASSQDGRLAGGRDTQYF. CDR3 sequence (DNA): TGTGCCAGCAGCCAAGATGGTAGGCTAGCGGGGGGAAGAGATACGCAGTATTTT.

The chain uses TRBV19 and TRBJ2-3; D perhaps matches TRBD1 (6 bases). V was clipped by 3 bases and J by 1 base, with 11 bases between them. The CDR3 consists of 15 residues. Germline-derived CDR1 and CDR2 are LNHDA and SQIVND (reference sequence). CDR3 nucleotides: TGTGCCAGTAGTATCGGGCAGGGGCGCACAGATACGCAGTATTTT. It encodes CASSIGQGRTDTQYF. The whole variable domain, filled in from reference TRBV19 and TRBJ2-3, reads DGGITQSPKYLFRKEGQNVTLSCEQNLNHDAMYWYRQDPGQGLRLIYYSQIVNDFQKGDIAEGYSVSREKKESFPLTVTSAQKNPTAFYLCASSIGQGRTDTQYFGPGTRLTVL.

In this sample, this clone turned up a few times. The chain has TRBV10-1 and TRBJ1-5; 7 positions match TRBD1. The CDR3 contains 15 residues. Germline V CDR1 and CDR2: WNHNN, SYGVQD (reference sequence). V gave up 5 bases and J gave up 7 bases; unmatched junction bases: 11. CDR3 region: CASSLDRQGRQPQHF. The CDR3, as DNA: TGCGCCAGCAGTTTAGACAGACAGGGAAGGCAGCCCCAGCATTTT.

This chain uses TRBV5-6 with TRBJ1-1; 8 bases match TRBD1. Germline-derived CDR1 and CDR2 are SGHDT and YYEEEE. Trimming at V came to 4 bases and at J to 5 bases, leaving 10 bases not matched to a gene. The CDR3 is 15 residues long. Here the CDR3 reads CASSDPTGGWTEAFF. In DNA form, the CDR3 reads TGTGCCAGCAGCGACCCTACAGGGGGGTGGACTGAAGCTTTCTTT.

The V and J genes are TRBV5-6 and TRBJ1-6; 9 bases align to TRBD1. Looked up from germline, CDR1 is SGHDT and CDR2 is YYEEEE. With V trimmed by 0 bases and J by 10 bases, 5 bases remained unmatched. The CDR3 runs 15 residues. This CDR3 is CASSLGRQGVSPLHF. CDR3 DNA: TGTGCCAGCAGCTTGGGCCGACAGGGGGTGTCACCCCTCCACTTT.

The V gene is TRBV15, the J gene TRBJ2-5, with unresolved D. V lost 0 bases and J lost 4, with 9 bases in between. Germline loops: CDR1 LNHNV, CDR2 YYDKDF (reference sequence). The length of the CDR3 is 14 residues. CDR3 residues: CATSREGRRETQYF. CDR3 nucleotides: TGTGCCACCAGCAGAGAGGGCCGGCGAGAGACCCAGTACTTC.

This chain uses TRBV9 with TRBJ2-3; D is perhaps TRBD1 (6 bases). The V end lost 4 bases, the J end lost 6 bases, and 9 bases lay between the germline ends. The CDR3 loop spans 12 amino acids. Germline V gives CDR1 SGDLS, CDR2 YYNGEE. In DNA, the CDR3 is TGTGCCAGCAGCCAGGGGTGGGATACGCAGTATTTT. Residues: CASSQGWDTQYF.

The gene calls are TRBV5-6 and TRBJ2-6, with 7 bases that match TRBD1. The germline V gene has CDR1 SGHDT and CDR2 YYEEEE. The V segment lost 0 bases and the J segment 12 bases; nucleotides outside the gene matches: 12. This CDR3 has 16 residues. In DNA, the CDR3 is TGTGCCAGCAGCTTGGCCCCAGGGGGACAAGGCTCCGTCCTGACTTTC. Protein product: CASSLAPGGQGSVLTF.

The chain joins TRBV6-2 or TRBV6-3 to TRBJ1-2; TRBD1 matches at 7 bases. Germline CDR1 is MNHEY and CDR2 is SVGEGT. The CDR3 has 17 amino acids. The V and J ends lost 5 bases and 1 base, in that order; junction bases with no gene match: 13. The CDR3 reads CASSIEAGTVFNYGYTF. DNA for the CDR3: TGTGCCAGCAGTATAGAAGCCGGGACAGTCTTTAACTATGGCTACACCTTC.

The chain links TRBV5-1 to TRBJ1-1; no clear D. The germline V gene has CDR1 SGHRS and CDR2 YFSETQ. The CDR3 runs 17 residues. Trimming left V 3 bases short and J 1 base short, with 19 bases between. CDR3 loop: CASSSVPLRQANTEAFF. The CDR3 nucleotides are TGCGCCAGCAGCTCCGTACCCCTCCGACAAGCGAACACTGAAGCTTTCTTT.

This chain joins TRBV3-1 (or the pseudogene TRBV3-2) and TRBJ2-7; 12 positions agree with TRBD1. The CDR3 is 16 residues long. The V gene's germline CDR1 is LGHDT and CDR2 YNNKEL (reference sequence). V was pared by 1 base and J by 6 bases, with 7 bases of the junction left unmatched. This chain's CDR3 is CASSQVPGQGALEQYF. The CDR3 DNA reads TGTGCCAGCAGCCAAGTGCCGGGACAGGGGGCCCTCGAGCAGTACTTC.

The chain carries TRBV5-6 and TRBJ1-1; 9 bases match TRBD1. This CDR3 has 14 residues. V lost 3 bases and J lost 2; bases outside the gene matches: 2. Germline CDR1 reads SGHDT; CDR2 reads YYEEEE. CDR3 coding DNA: TGTGCCAGCAGCTCGGACAGGGGAAACACTGAAGCTTTCTTT. Its protein product is CASSSDRGNTEAFF.

The CDR3 bases are TGTGCCAGCAGCTTAGTGGGGATGACAGGGGGGGCAGATACGCAGTATTTT. Amino acid sequence: CASSLVGMTGGADTQYF. The chain is built from TRBV7-2 and TRBJ2-3; the match to TRBD1 covers 9 bases. CDR1 and CDR2 from the germline V gene are SGHTA and FQGNSA. This CDR3 is 17 amino acids long. After removal of 1 base from V and 4 bases from J, the junction contained 9 bases not matched to a gene.

This sequence joins TRBV27 and TRBJ2-3; 14 positions match TRBD2. Germline V gene data show CDR1 as MNHEY and CDR2 as SMNVEV (reference sequence). J gave up 4 bases and V 4 bases, and 7 bases lay outside the gene matches. This CDR3 is 17 amino acids long. The CDR3 spells CASSSDRLAGGPDTQYF. In nucleotides, the CDR3 is TGTGCCAGCAGTTCGGACAGACTAGCGGGGGGGCCAGATACGCAGTATTTT.

This rearrangement joins TRBV3-1 (or the pseudogene TRBV3-2) to TRBJ1-6, with TRBD1 as a possible D gene (5 bases). Germline lookup yields CDR1 LGHDT and CDR2 YNNKEL (reference sequence). The CDR3 loop spans 15 amino acids. The ends were cut back, 1 base at V and 7 bases at J, with 11 bases in the middle. DNA for the CDR3: TGTGCCAGCAGCCAAGTTCAGGGTTTGAATTCACCCCTCCACTTT. It yields the protein CASSQVQGLNSPLHF.